Presented here are 32 T cell receptor beta chains from one specimen sequenced in a study of T cell repertoires in cytomegalovirus infection. Via MiXCR, TCRdb re-called the reads, giving one row per CDR3 protein. Of 450,000 to 600,000 distinct CDR3 sequences detected, over 9% appear once; the ten largest clones hold approximately 10%. Sequencing used PBMCs. All receptors come from a human donor in good health (CMV status not recorded). Some clones in this sample may be carry-over from other donors' samples.

This clonotype was detected many times. V gene TRBV12-3 or TRBV12-4 combines with J gene TRBJ2-1; D uncertain. V gave up 3 bases and J gave up 7 bases, with 10 bases separating them. This CDR3 is built from 13 residues. This CDR3 reads CASSFIRGNEQFF. The CDR3 bases are TGTGCCAGCAGTTTTATTAGAGGAAATGAGCAGTTCTTC.

This chain joins TRBV19 and TRBJ2-4, with TRBD1 identical over 7 bases. V lost 2 bases and J lost 7; bases outside the gene matches: 5. The CDR3 contains 14 residues. Germline-derived CDR1 and CDR2 are LNHDA and SQIVND (reference sequence). The CDR3 loop is CASSIKTGVNIQYF. The CDR3 DNA is TGTGCCAGTAGTATAAAAACAGGGGTGAACATTCAGTACTTC.

This chain connects TRBV6-5 to TRBJ1-2; no reliable D call. CDR3 length equals 12 residues. V lost 10 bases, J lost 7 bases, and 16 bases lay in between. Germline CDR1 MNHEY, CDR2 SVGAGI. CDR3 loop: CATGRAEGGYTF. The CDR3 region has the DNA TGTGCCACTGGGCGGGCTGAGGGTGGCTACACCTTC.

This clonotype was recorded at least ten times. The rearrangement uses TRBV12-3 or TRBV12-4 and TRBJ2-7, with D possibly matching TRBD2 (6 bases). Trimming removed 0 bases from V and 3 bases from J, with 15 bases in between. The CDR3 spans 16 residues. The CDR3 sequence is CASSLAAGPIYYEQYF. The CDR3 DNA sequence: TGTGCCAGCAGTTTAGCGGCGGGGCCCATATACTACGAGCAGTACTTC.

This clonotype appeared many times. This rearrangement joins TRBV6-5 to TRBJ2-2; tentative D call: TRBD1 (5 bases). This CDR3 has 14 residues. Between the trimmed V and J ends, which lost 5 bases and 6 bases, there was a span of 13 bases. Germline loops: CDR1 MNHEY, CDR2 SVGAGI. The CDR3 spells CASSDSLGAGELFF. As DNA, the CDR3 is TGTGCCAGCAGTGACAGCCTTGGGGCCGGGGAGCTGTTTTTT.

This clonotype was detected many times. The chain is built from TRBV7-9 and TRBJ2-5; 8 positions agree with TRBD2. The junction had 3 bases not matched to a gene; V was cut back by 3 bases and J by 0 bases. The CDR3 has 15 residues. Germline V gene sequence: CDR1 SEHNR, CDR2 FQNEAQ (reference sequence). The CDR3 here is CASSFLLADQETQYF. The CDR3 nucleotides read TGTGCCAGCAGCTTTCTACTAGCGGACCAAGAGACCCAGTACTTC.

This clonotype was seen many times. The chain has TRBV2 and TRBJ1-1, with 10 bases identical to TRBD1. The CDR3 extends over 17 amino acids. With 0 bases clipped from V and 1 base from J, the junction kept 5 bases outside the gene matches. Germline CDR1 is SNHLY and CDR2 is FYNNEI. CDR3 loop: CASSEAGTGAWNTEAFF. The CDR3 coding sequence is TGTGCCAGCAGTGAAGCGGGGACAGGGGCATGGAACACTGAAGCTTTCTTT.

This clonotype was picked up many times. The genes are TRBV7-3 and TRBJ2-3; TRBD1 matches 11 bases. The CDR3 is made up of 17 amino acids. The germline V gene has CDR1 SGHTA and CDR2 FQGTGA. The junction had 9 bases not matched to a gene; V was cut back by 4 bases and J by 3 bases. The CDR3 reads CASSSDRGRERTDTQYF. CDR3 in DNA: TGTGCCAGCAGCTCGGACAGGGGGCGGGAACGGACAGATACGCAGTATTTT.

This clonotype has only a few counts. CDR3 region: CASSQEGDSGKGPQHF. The CDR3 region has the DNA TGTGCCAGCAGCCAAGAGGGGGACAGCGGGAAGGGGCCCCAGCATTTT. The chain is built from TRBV3-1 and TRBJ1-5, with 7 nucleotides matching TRBD1. Germline V gene sequence: CDR1 LGHDT, CDR2 YNNKEL (reference sequence). CDR3 size: 16 residues. The ends lost 0 bases at V and 9 bases at J; junction bases unmatched: 11.

There are a few counts of this clonotype. V is TRBV5-1 and J is TRBJ2-7, with 8 nucleotides matching TRBD2. Germline V lookup: CDR1 SGHRS, CDR2 YFSETQ. The length of the CDR3 is 13 residues. J gave up 3 bases and V 7 bases, and 6 bases lay outside the gene matches. CDR3 nucleotides: TGCGCCAGCTGTGTAACTAGCGGCTACGAGCAGTACTTC. Translation: CASCVTSGYEQYF.

This clonotype was recorded many times. This chain links TRBV28 with TRBJ2-5; 10 positions match TRBD2. With 3 bases clipped from V and 2 bases from J, the junction kept 0 bases outside the gene matches. Germline CDR1 MDHEN, CDR2 SYDVKM. CDR3 size: 14 residues. CDR3 coding DNA: TGTGCCAGCAGTTTGACTAGCGGGCAAGAGACCCAGTACTTC. Amino acid sequence: CASSLTSGQETQYF.

There are many counts of this clonotype. CDR3 bases: TGTGCCAGCAGTCGTACGAGCTCCTACAATGAGCAGTTCTTC. Protein: CASSRTSSYNEQFF. The V and J genes are TRBV6-1 and TRBJ2-1; D gene unclear. V was clipped by 5 bases and J by 0 bases, with 8 bases between them. The germline CDR1 and CDR2 sequences are MNHNS and SASEGT. CDR3 length equals 14 residues.

Points on this clonotype: This may arise from a read error, as a much more abundant clone is one base away. The chain couples TRBV12-3 or TRBV12-4 to TRBJ1-1; D unresolved. The CDR3 has 14 amino acids. The CDR3 DNA is TGTGCCAGCAGTTTAGGGGCAGAGAACACTGAAGCTTCCTTT. Protein sequence: CASSLGAENTEASF.

This clonotype has ten or more counts. V is TRBV11-2 and J is TRBJ2-1; possibly TRBD2 for D (6 bases). Germline CDR1 reads SGHAT; CDR2 reads FQNNGV. This CDR3 is built from 15 residues. Trimming left V 5 bases short and J 5 bases short, with 16 bases between. CDR3 protein: CASSLRGWDDNEQFF. The CDR3 DNA reads as TGTGCCAGCAGCCTCCGGGGGTGGGACGACAATGAGCAGTTCTTC.

Remarks on this clonotype: This may arise from a read error, as a much more abundant clone is one base away. The V call is TRBV18, the J call TRBJ1-1, with TRBD1 matching 9 bases. Per germline, CDR1 KGHSH and CDR2 LQKENI. The CDR3 loop spans 14 amino acids. The DNA for the CDR3 is TGTGCCAGCTCACCATTGACAGGGGGAATTGAAGCTTACTTT. Translation: CASSPLTGGIEAYF.

This clonotype showed up just a few times. The rearrangement links TRBV19 to TRBJ1-2; no definite D call. CDR1 and CDR2 from the germline V gene are LNHDA and SQIVND (reference sequence). The CDR3 spans 13 residues. V lost 4 bases, J lost 3 bases, and 9 bases lay in between. CDR3 in DNA: TGTGCCAGTAGTACCGGGCCCTACTATGGCTACACCTTC. This gives the protein CASSTGPYYGYTF.

The chain joins TRBV5-6 to TRBJ2-1; 12 bases are a match to TRBD2. The CDR3 is made up of 16 amino acids. Germline lookup yields CDR1 SGHDT and CDR2 YYEEEE. V dropped 4 bases and J dropped 12; count of bases not matched to a gene: 14. CDR3 region: CASSPTSGRPNVGQFF. The CDR3 region has the DNA TGTGCCAGCAGCCCCACTAGCGGGAGGCCCAACGTAGGGCAGTTCTTC.

This clonotype has ten or more counts. The chain employs TRBV11-3 and TRBJ2-3; weak D call: TRBD2 (6 bases). Between the trimmed V and J ends, which lost 0 bases and 4 bases, there was a span of 20 bases. The CDR3 is made up of 18 amino acids. Germline loops: CDR1 SGHNT, CDR2 YENEEA. CDR3: CASSLDRRGVSTADTQYF. CDR3 in DNA: TGTGCCAGCAGCTTAGATCGGAGGGGTGTATCCACGGCAGATACGCAGTATTTT.

This clonotype showed up many times. The chain carries TRBV10-3 and TRBJ1-5; a weak D match, TRBD1 (6 bases). CDR3 length: 13 amino acids. Germline assignment: CDR1 ENHRY and CDR2 SYGVKD. Trimming stripped 6 bases from V and 7 bases from J, with 13 bases between. CDR3 sequence (DNA): TGTGCCATCAGGGACAGTACGTCGCAGCCCCAGCATTTT. It specifies CAIRDSTSQPQHF.

The genes are TRBV30 and TRBJ1-1, with 11 bases aligning to TRBD1. The V and J ends lost 6 bases and 6 bases, in that order; junction bases with no gene match: 6. The CDR3 runs 13 residues. The V gene's germline CDR1 is GTSNPN and CDR2 SVGIG (reference sequence). CDR3 sequence: CACEDRGPSEAFF. The CDR3 DNA follows: TGTGCCTGCGAGGACAGGGGGCCCTCTGAAGCTTTCTTT.

This clonotype showed up many times. The chain carries TRBV14 and TRBJ2-1; D possibly corresponds to TRBD1 (5 bases). V lost 1 base to trimming and J lost 15 bases, with 25 bases between them. The CDR3 covers 16 residues. The germline gives CDR1 SGHDN, CDR2 FVKESK. CDR3 in DNA: TGTGCCAGCAGCCAAGGGCCAGGGCGAGAGGCCATCCTACGGTTCTTC. This gives the protein CASSQGPGREAILRFF.

With regard to this clonotype: A junction boundary mismatches the germline segment, possibly from a read error. V usage is TRBV28 and J usage is TRBJ1-2, with TRBD1 as a possible D gene (6 bases). Looked up from germline, CDR1 is MDHEN and CDR2 is SYDVKM. CDR3 size: 15 residues. DNA of the CDR3: TGTGCCAGCCGTTTCACAGGGAATGGTGTCTATGGCTACACCTTC. Its protein is CASRFTGNGVYGYTF.

Ten or more counts support this clonotype. V is TRBV7-9 and J is TRBJ2-7, with D tentatively TRBD2 (5 bases). Trimming took 4 bases from V and 5 from J, leaving 12 bases between them. Germline CDR1 SEHNR, CDR2 FQNEAQ (reference sequence). This CDR3 spans 13 amino acids. In DNA form, the CDR3 reads TGTGCCAGCAGCTATGGACTTATCGACGAGCAGTACTTC. Its translation: CASSYGLIDEQYF.

This clonotype was detected many times. The chain links TRBV29-1 to TRBJ1-1; 9 positions agree with TRBD1. The CDR3 contains 12 residues. Losses at the gene ends were 6 bases for V and 8 bases for J; bases not matched to a gene: 7. Looked up from germline, CDR1 is SQVTM and CDR2 is ANQGSEA. The CDR3 reads CSVGQGFREAFF. The CDR3 nucleotides are TGCAGCGTGGGACAGGGATTTAGAGAAGCTTTCTTT.

This clonotype was seen many times. The chain combines TRBV19 with TRBJ2-2; D is unclear. This CDR3 has 16 residues. V lost 1 base and J lost 2, with 11 bases in between. Germline loops: CDR1 LNHDA, CDR2 SQIVND (reference sequence). The CDR3 is CASSIGTPTNTGELFF. DNA of the CDR3: TGTGCCAGTAGTATAGGGACCCCTACCAACACCGGGGAGCTGTTTTTT.

This clonotype was detected many times. The V gene is TRBV7-6, the J gene TRBJ1-1, with 7 bases that match TRBD1. The germline V gene encodes CDR1 SGHVS and CDR2 FNYEAQ. The CDR3 length is 15 residues. The V and J ends lost 5 bases and 3 bases, in that order; junction bases with no gene match: 9. DNA for the CDR3: TGTGCCAGCAGCGCGGAGACAGGGTTAGACACTGAAGCTTTCTTT. Its translation: CASSAETGLDTEAFF.

This clonotype has at least ten counts. This rearrangement joins TRBV7-9 to TRBJ2-3; 7 bases are shared with TRBD1. This CDR3 region has 17 residues. V trimming: 4 bases; J trimming: 0 bases; junction bases outside the gene matches: 10. Looked up from germline, CDR1 is SEHNR and CDR2 is FQNEAQ (reference sequence). The CDR3 coding sequence is TGTGCCAGCAGCTCTCCAGGGGACAGAGTAAGCACAGATACGCAGTATTTT. The encoded protein is CASSSPGDRVSTDTQYF.

CDR3 coding DNA: TGTGCCAGCAGCTTAGACCAGACGCCTAGCGGGGTAGACAATGAGCAGTTCTTC. It is translated as CASSLDQTPSGVDNEQFF. The chain employs TRBV11-3 and TRBJ2-1; 9 bases are a match to TRBD2. Germline CDR1 reads SGHNT; CDR2 reads YENEEA. Trimming cost V 0 bases and J 5 bases; bases outside gene matches: 11. CDR3 length equals 18 residues.

There are many counts of this clonotype. V is TRBV4-1 and J is TRBJ2-5; 9 positions agree with TRBD2. CDR1 MGHRA and CDR2 YSYEKL come from the germline V gene. After removal of 3 bases from V and 4 bases from J, the junction contained 9 bases not matched to a gene. CDR3 size: 16 residues. The CDR3 DNA reads as TGCGCCAGCAGCCATAGATTAGCGGGGGAGGCAGAGACCCAGTACTTC. Its translation is CASSHRLAGEAETQYF.

For this clonotype: The junction does not match germline at one end; this may be a read error. The chain recombines TRBV30 with TRBJ2-1, with D possibly being TRBD1 (5 bases). In germline, CDR1 is GTSNPN, CDR2 SVGIG (reference sequence). The length of the CDR3 is 11 residues. CDR3 bases: TGTGCCTGGACAGGGTGGAATGAGCAGCTCTTC. Encoded protein: CAWTGWNEQLF.

At least ten counts were recorded for this clonotype. V and J are TRBV29-1 and TRBJ2-1; D may be TRBD2 (5 bases). CDR3 length: 16 amino acids. The V end was cut by 3 bases, the J end by 5 bases, with 20 bases between. The germline V gene has CDR1 SQVTM and CDR2 ANQGSEA. The DNA for the CDR3 is TGCAGCGTTGAGGGAACAGCGGACTCGGGGAACAATGAGCAGTTCTTC. Translated: CSVEGTADSGNNEQFF.

This clonotype was picked up many times. The rearrangement uses TRBV7-6 and TRBJ2-2; the match to TRBD1 covers 7 bases. CDR1 and CDR2 from the germline V gene are SGHVS and FNYEAQ. The J segment lost 3 bases and the V segment lost 7 bases, leaving 8 bases of the junction unmatched. This CDR3 is 15 amino acids long. DNA for the CDR3: TGTGCCAGCACCGACACAGGGGCGGACACCGGGGAGCTGTTTTTT. It encodes CASTDTGADTGELFF.